Following are 2 T cell receptor beta chains from one sample sequenced in a study of tumor and adjacent non-tumor tissue in lung cancer. The library came from three nested PCR rounds adapted from ARM-PCR protocols. TCRdb called the multiplex PCR reads again in MiXCR, with one record for every CDR3 protein. In the table there are some 120,000 distinct CDR3 sequences, 66% of which are singletons. RNA was extracted from bulk tissue without any cell sorting. Sequencing input: lung tumor tissue. These receptors all stem from a man younger than 45 with non-small cell lung cancer.

Remarks on this clonotype: The germline gene is not matched at one end of the junction; a read error may be the cause. The chain recombines TRBV12-3 or TRBV12-4 with TRBJ1-1; D call uncertain. The CDR3 extends over 15 amino acids. The CDR3 sequence: CVSSLIITGGTEALF. The CDR3 DNA reads TGTGTCAGCAGTTTAATAATAACGGGAGGCACTGAAGCTCTCTTT.

V gene TRBV6-5 combines with J gene TRBJ1-2; the D is unclear. Germline CDR1 is MNHEY and CDR2 is SVGAGI. The CDR3 spans 10 residues. V was shortened by 11 bases and J by 6 bases, with 10 bases between the two germline ends. The DNA of the CDR3 is TGTGCCGGCGGCACTAATGGCTACACCTTC. Encoded protein: CAGGTNGYTF.